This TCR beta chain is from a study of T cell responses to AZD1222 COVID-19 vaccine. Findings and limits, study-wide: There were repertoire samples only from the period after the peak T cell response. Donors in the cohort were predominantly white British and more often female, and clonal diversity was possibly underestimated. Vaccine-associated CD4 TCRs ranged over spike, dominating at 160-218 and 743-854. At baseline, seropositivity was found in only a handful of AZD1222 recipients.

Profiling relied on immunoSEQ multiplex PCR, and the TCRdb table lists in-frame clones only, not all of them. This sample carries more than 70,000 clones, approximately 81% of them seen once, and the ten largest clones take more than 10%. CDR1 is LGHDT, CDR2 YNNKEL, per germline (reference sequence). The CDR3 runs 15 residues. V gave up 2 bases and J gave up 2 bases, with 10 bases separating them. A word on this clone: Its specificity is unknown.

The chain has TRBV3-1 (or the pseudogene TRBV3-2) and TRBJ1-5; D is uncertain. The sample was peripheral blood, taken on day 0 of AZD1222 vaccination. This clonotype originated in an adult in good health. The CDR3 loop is CASSQQIRGNQPQHF. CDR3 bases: TGTGCCAGCAGCCAACAGATCAGAGGCAATCAGCCCCAGCATTTT.